This TCR beta chain was documented in a study of identical twins. Healthy Caucasian individuals made up all the donors. One entry per CDR3 protein results from TCRdb running MiXCR on the 5' RACE reads. Found here are fewer than 550,000 distinct CDR3 sequences, roughly an eighth of them singletons; the top ten hold 0.98%. Whole-study results and caveats: The models systematically underestimated how much out-of-frame TCR alpha was shared in monozygotic twins. Out-of-frame alpha sequences shared between twins exhibited an excess of low generation probability.

This clonotype was recorded a few times. The antigen is not known. Trimming took off 5 bases at V and 4 bases at J, with 17 bases between the two ends. This CDR3 contains 16 residues. This sample also appeared in a second study, on yellow fever vaccine responses in identical twins.

Sequencing used CD4+ T cells sorted from blood. J is TRBJ2-2 and V is TRBV12-3 or TRBV12-4, with TRBD1 as a possible D gene (8 bases). The TCR sequence derives from a woman aged 18-29 years in good health. The CDR3 DNA follows: TGTGCCAGCAGTGTCGGACAGGGAGGGGGCACCGGGGAGCTGTTTTTT. Translating it yields CASSVGQGGGTGELFF.